This T cell receptor (beta chain) was captured by sequencing in a study of blood T cell repertoires in COVID-19. The overall study: Samples representing acute and convalescent COVID-19 were sourced from the United States, Italy and Spain. PBMCs, B-cell-depleted T cells, or T cells provided the cDNA or gDNA that made up the material.

There are 14 residues in the CDR3. CDR1 and CDR2 (germline): SGHRS, YFSETQ. V was cut by 6 bases and J by 5 bases, with 14 bases left in between. As originally analysed: Nucleated cell counts were estimated from reference gene primer amplification. Generated by immunoSEQ multiplex PCR, the TCRdb table keeps only in-frame clones and is missing some. For V, J and clone size, that table is used; D and trimming come from the DNA. Among around 100,000 clones listed, under 90% were seen once. The TCR originated in a human donor in a cohort sampled during active COVID-19. J is TRBJ2-2 and V is TRBV5-1; possible D gene TRBD1, 6 bases. Sequencing input: peripheral blood. The CDR3 DNA reads TGCGCCAGCAACTCAGGGGTTTGGACCGGGGAGCTGTTTTTT. Translation gives CASNSGVWTGELFF.